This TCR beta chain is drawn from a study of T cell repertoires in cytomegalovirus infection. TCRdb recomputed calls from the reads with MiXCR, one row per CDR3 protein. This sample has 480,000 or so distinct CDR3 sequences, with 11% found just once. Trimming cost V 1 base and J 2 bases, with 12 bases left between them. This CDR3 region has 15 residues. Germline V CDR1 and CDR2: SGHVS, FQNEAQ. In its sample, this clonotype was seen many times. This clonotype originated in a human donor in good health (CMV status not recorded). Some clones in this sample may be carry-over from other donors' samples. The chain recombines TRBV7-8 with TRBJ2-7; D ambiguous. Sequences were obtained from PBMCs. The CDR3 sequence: CASSLGSAGPYEQYF. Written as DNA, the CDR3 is TGTGCCAGCAGCTTAGGATCGGCAGGTCCCTACGAGCAGTACTTC.